Presented here are 18 T cell receptor beta chains from one specimen sequenced in a study of shared clonotypes between healthy human individuals. Sequenced by immunoSEQ multiplex PCR; TCRdb stores in-frame clones only, minus some. The table lists about 1 million clones, approximately 72% of them singletons. The sequenced sample was memory CD4+ T cells sorted from blood. The subset was: CD45RA-negative fraction. These receptors came from a man younger than 30 in good health.

The V gene is TRBV7-9, the J gene TRBJ2-7, with 10 bases lining up with TRBD1. The V gene's germline CDR1 is SEHNR and CDR2 FQNEAQ (reference sequence). This CDR3 is built from 16 residues. Unmatched junction bases numbered 5, after V lost 3 bases and J lost 0 bases. The CDR3 region is CASSLLRDRGSYEQYF. The CDR3 DNA sequence: TGTGCCAGCAGCTTGCTCCGGGACAGGGGCTCCTACGAGCAGTACTTC.

This chain links TRBV2 with TRBJ2-7; a possible D gene is TRBD1 (5 bases). Trimming removed 10 bases at V and 0 bases at J, with 16 bases between. The CDR3 length is 14 residues. The germline V gene has CDR1 SNHLY and CDR2 FYNNEI. CDR3 sequence reads: CATYRVDSSYEQYF. Here the CDR3 DNA reads TGTGCCACATACCGCGTCGACAGCTCCTACGAGCAGTACTTC.

CDR3 sequence: CASSLARDSFGSTGELFF. CDR3 coding DNA: TGCGCCAGCAGCTTGGCACGGGACAGCTTTGGCTCCACCGGGGAGCTGTTTTTT. V usage is TRBV5-1 and J usage is TRBJ2-2; 7 bases agree with TRBD1. The CDR3 runs 18 residues. Germline V gives CDR1 SGHRS, CDR2 YFSETQ. Unmatched junction bases numbered 12, after V lost 0 bases and J lost 4 bases.

The J gene is TRBJ2-1, the V gene TRBV30; possibly TRBD2 for D (5 bases). From germline, CDR1 is GTSNPN and CDR2 SVGIG (reference sequence). This CDR3 is 14 amino acids long. V was clipped by 0 bases and J by 5 bases, with 11 bases between them. CDR3 in DNA: TGTGCCTGGAGTGTGGTGGGAGCGAACAATGAGCAGTTCTTC. Translated, it gives CAWSVVGANNEQFF.

This chain uses TRBV5-1 with TRBJ2-7, with D unclear. This CDR3 region has 13 residues. Germline CDR1 SGHRS, CDR2 YFSETQ. The germline V and J ends were trimmed by 1 base and 0 bases, with 5 bases remaining between them. CDR3 residues: CASSLSSSYEQYF. As DNA, the CDR3 is TGCGCCAGCAGCTTGTCCAGCTCCTACGAGCAGTACTTC. The whole variable domain, filled in from reference TRBV5-1 and TRBJ2-7, reads KAGVTQTPRYLIKTRGQQVTLSCSPISGHRSVSWYQQTPGQGLQFLFEYFSETQRNKGNFPGRFSGRQFSNSRSEMNVSTLELGDSALYLCASSLSSSYEQYFGPGTRLTVT.

This clone has only one observation. The V gene is TRBV7-9, the J gene TRBJ2-7; a possible D gene is TRBD1 (6 bases). V lost 1 base to trimming and J lost 2 bases, with 9 bases between them. CDR3 size: 14 residues. Germline V gene sequence: CDR1 SEHNR, CDR2 FQNEAQ (reference sequence). The CDR3 spells CASSLGQVPYEQYF. Here the CDR3 DNA reads TGTGCCAGCAGCTTAGGACAGGTCCCCTACGAGCAGTACTTC.

This clone occurred once. The chain carries TRBV6-5 and TRBJ2-7, with 7 positions matching TRBD2. J was trimmed by 4 bases and V by 0 bases; bases with no gene match: 6. CDR1 and CDR2 from the germline V gene are MNHEY and SVGAGI. CDR3 length: 15 amino acids. Here the CDR3 DNA reads TGTGCCAGCAGTTACTCGGGCCAGCGGGGATACGAGCAGTACTTC. This gives the protein CASSYSGQRGYEQYF.

V and J are TRBV4-1 and TRBJ2-3; the match to TRBD1 covers 9 bases. The length of the CDR3 is 16 residues. CDR1 and CDR2 from the germline V gene are MGHRA and YSYEKL. Losses at the gene ends were 3 bases for V and 5 bases for J; bases not matched to a gene: 9. The CDR3 protein is CASSHLRDRDGDTQYF. The CDR3 DNA sequence: TGCGCCAGCAGCCATCTTCGGGACAGGGATGGAGATACGCAGTATTTT.

This clone was picked up one time. V and J are TRBV6-5 and TRBJ1-2; no firm D call. The CDR3 covers 13 residues. Trimming took off 2 bases at V and 1 base at J, with 5 bases between the two ends. Germline CDR1 reads MNHEY; CDR2 reads SVGAGI. The CDR3 sequence is CASSYTYNYGYTF. The DNA of the CDR3 is TGTGCCAGCAGTTACACCTATAACTATGGCTACACCTTC.

J is TRBJ1-6 and V is TRBV11-2; D remains unclear. Trimming shortened V by 1 base and J by 5 bases, and 9 bases separated the two germline ends. Germline CDR1 SGHAT, CDR2 FQNNGV. The CDR3 loop spans 15 amino acids. The CDR3 coding sequence is TGTGCCAGCAGCTTAGTAGGCAGTGATAATTCACCCCTCCACTTT. Translated, it gives CASSLVGSDNSPLHF.

This clone was detected a few times. The chain has TRBV7-9 and TRBJ2-1, with TRBD2 identical over 8 bases. The CDR3 is made up of 13 amino acids. V lost 5 bases, J lost 9 bases, and 6 bases stayed unmatched. The germline V gene encodes CDR1 SEHNR and CDR2 FQNEAQ (reference sequence). The CDR3 region has the DNA TGTGCCAGCAGCACCTGGACTAGCCTTGAGCAGTTCTTC. It translates to CASSTWTSLEQFF. The complete variable domain, with remaining parts taken from reference TRBV7-9 and TRBJ2-1, reads DTGVSQNPRHKITKRGQNVTFRCDPISEHNRLYWYRQTLGQGPEFLTYFQNEAQLEKSRLLSDRFSAERPKGSFSTLEIQRTEQGDSAMYLCASSTWTSLEQFFGPGTRLTVL.

This clone appeared once. The V gene is TRBV4-3, the J gene TRBJ1-2; tentative D call: TRBD1 (6 bases). This CDR3 has 13 residues. The V and J ends lost 0 bases and 7 bases respectively, with 9 bases between them. Germline V gene lookup returns CDR1 LGHNA and CDR2 YSLEER. This chain's CDR3 is CASSQEGRGGYTF. In DNA form, the CDR3 reads TGCGCCAGCAGCCAAGAAGGCAGGGGTGGCTACACCTTC.

V is TRBV6-5 and J is TRBJ1-4; D not resolved. Germline values: CDR1 MNHEY, CDR2 SVGAGI. This CDR3 has 15 residues. Trimming shortened V by 2 bases and J by 0 bases, and 7 bases separated the two germline ends. The CDR3 nucleotides read TGTGCCAGCAGTTACCATCAGACAACTAATGAAAAACTGTTTTTT. As protein: CASSYHQTTNEKLFF.

The J gene is TRBJ1-6, the V gene TRBV5-1; TRBD1 aligns across 8 bases. Germline CDR1 reads SGHRS; CDR2 reads YFSETQ. CDR3 length: 16 amino acids. V dropped 6 bases and J dropped 0; count of bases not matched to a gene: 5. The CDR3 reads CASKTGGSSYNSPLHF. The CDR3 nucleotides are TGCGCCAGCAAAACAGGGGGGAGCTCCTATAATTCACCCCTCCACTTT.

The V call is TRBV6-1, the J call TRBJ2-7, with 7 nucleotides matching TRBD2. Germline CDR1 MNHNS, CDR2 SASEGT. The CDR3 spans 16 residues. V shed 2 bases, J shed 4 bases, and the junction held 11 bases outside the gene matches. CDR3 region: CASSEWRSASGYEQYF. DNA for the CDR3: TGTGCCAGCAGTGAATGGCGTTCGGCTAGCGGATACGAGCAGTACTTC.

This chain uses TRBV11-2 with TRBJ2-3, with D unclear. The CDR3 runs to 13 residues. In germline, CDR1 is SGHAT, CDR2 FQNNGV. The V gene lost 3 bases and the J gene lost 6 bases, with 10 bases spanning the gap. CDR3 region: CASSFGLRDTQYF. The CDR3 bases are TGTGCCAGCAGCTTTGGGTTGCGGGATACGCAGTATTTT.

This clone appeared many times. The same CDR3 also results from other DNA sequences found in this sample. The chain recombines TRBV5-6 with TRBJ2-7; the D gene is possibly TRBD2 (5 bases). Germline V lookup: CDR1 SGHDT, CDR2 YYEEEE. Trimming left V 1 base short and J 0 bases short, with 17 bases between. CDR3 length: 17 amino acids. The CDR3 here is CASSLLAGFESSYEQYF. The CDR3 bases are TGTGCCAGCAGCTTGTTGGCGGGTTTTGAGAGCTCCTACGAGCAGTACTTC.

This chain uses TRBV5-1 with TRBJ2-3; a weak D match, TRBD2 (6 bases). This CDR3 is built from 14 residues. Germline loops: CDR1 SGHRS, CDR2 YFSETQ. Trimming took 2 bases from V and 5 from J, leaving 12 bases between them. In DNA form, the CDR3 reads TGCGCCAGCAGCTTTGGTCGGGAGCGAGATACGCAGTATTTT. It yields the protein CASSFGRERDTQYF.